The source of this T cell receptor (beta chain) is a study of Tregs in tolerant kidney transplant recipients. The CDR3 is made up of 16 amino acids. Per the germline V gene, CDR1 is KGHSH and CDR2 is LQKENI. Losses at the gene ends were 1 base for V and 0 bases for J; bases not matched to a gene: 3. The protocol was immunoSEQ multiplex PCR, while the TCRdb copy is restricted to in-frame clones and leaves out a portion. The sample holds about 2,800 clones, less than 45% seen once. This clone was detected a few times. Its antigen remains unknown. The sequenced sample consisted of Tregs from blood grown in culture. The TCR originated in a human donor in good health. This chain joins TRBV18 and TRBJ2-7, with 10 bases aligning to TRBD1. CDR3 DNA sequence: TGTGCCAGCTCACCACTTGGACAGGGGGTCTCCTACGAGCAGTACTTC. The encoded protein is CASSPLGQGVSYEQYF.